The entry below describes one TCR beta chain. This record belongs to a study of CD8+ T cells in alopecia areata. Study overall: Administration of oral tofacitinib to treated patients was at 5 to 10 mg twice daily.

This CDR3 is built from 13 residues. The ends lost 5 bases at V and 11 bases at J; junction bases unmatched: 5. Germline V gene data show CDR1 as SEHNR and CDR2 as FQNEAQ (reference sequence). The sequencing template was cDNA reverse transcribed from extracted RNA. Data came from immunoSEQ multiplex PCR; TCRdb stores just in-frame clones and leaves some out. The data contain some 200,000 clones, about three fifths of them seen just once; the ten biggest clones take up approximately 3.3%. Treatment: oral pan-JAK inhibitor, 5-10 mg twice daily. This receptor was taken from a human donor with alopecia areata. The input for sequencing was CD4+ T cells sorted from blood, taken at week 4, from a patient treated with tofacitinib. This sequence joins TRBV7-9 and TRBJ1-6; 8 bases are shared with TRBD1. CDR3 region: CASSQGAKTPLHF. CDR3 DNA: TGTGCCAGCAGCCAGGGGGCCAAAACACCCCTCCACTTT.